The 14 T cell receptor beta chains in this list originate from one sample, sequenced in a study of CD8 T cells in Susac syndrome (dated by TCRdb to 2018 to 2020). Preparation of the library involved the immunoSEQ multiplex PCR assay. RNA was extracted using the RNeasy kit, and roughly 0.5 to 1 ug of the RNA was reverse transcribed with random hexamers. TCRdb reprocessed the public reads (quality trimming at Q25 with fastp, clone calling with MiXCR) and kept in-frame beta chains. Rows with a matching CDR3 protein are joined into one entry that keeps the most common DNA and genes. This sample has approximately 190,000 distinct CDR3 sequences in its table, and approximately 95% of those were observed once. About 0.15% of the sample goes to the ten largest clones. Sequenced material: CD8+ T cells from PBMCs. The receptors originated from a human donor with Susac syndrome.

The chain couples TRBV11-1 to TRBJ2-7; 11 nucleotides agree with TRBD2. This CDR3 comprises 14 residues. After removal of 3 bases from V and 2 bases from J, the junction contained 0 bases not matched to a gene. The germline gives CDR1 SGHAT, CDR2 FQDESV (reference sequence). CDR3 amino acids: CASSFSGRAYEQYF. CDR3 in DNA: TGTGCCAGCAGCTTTAGCGGGAGGGCCTACGAGCAGTACTTC.

The chain uses TRBV15 and TRBJ1-2; TRBD1 matches at 11 bases. The ends lost 3 bases at V and 6 bases at J; junction bases unmatched: 3. CDR1 and CDR2 from the germline V gene are LNHNV and YYDKDF (reference sequence). The CDR3 runs 14 residues. In DNA, the CDR3 is TGTGCCACCAGCAGGCGGGACAGGGGGGATGGCTACACCTTC. Translation: CATSRRDRGDGYTF.

This clonotype was recorded once. The rearrangement joins TRBV9 to TRBJ2-4; D gene uncertain. The CDR3 contains 17 residues. In germline, CDR1 is SGDLS, CDR2 YYNGEE. Trimming removed 3 bases from V and 3 bases from J, with 19 bases in between. The CDR3 loop is CASSATRTGRDKNIQYF. Written as DNA, the CDR3 is TGTGCCAGCAGCGCGACTCGGACCGGGCGTGACAAAAACATTCAGTACTTC.

J is TRBJ2-5 and V is TRBV15; 10 bases align to TRBD2. V lost 5 bases and J lost 1; bases outside the gene matches: 4. Germline V CDR1 and CDR2: LNHNV, YYDKDF (reference sequence). The CDR3 consists of 15 residues. The chain's CDR3 is CATSVRTSGQETQYF. The CDR3 DNA sequence: TGTGCCACCAGCGTTCGGACTAGCGGCCAAGAGACCCAGTACTTC.

CDR3 loop: CASSFKQSSYNEQFF. In DNA, the CDR3 is TGTGCCAGCTCGTTTAAGCAGAGCTCCTACAATGAGCAGTTCTTC. The chain combines TRBV6-6 with TRBJ2-1; D unresolved. Germline CDR1 MNHNY, CDR2 SVGAGI (reference sequence). Trimming left V 8 bases short and J 0 bases short, with 14 bases between. CDR3 length: 15 amino acids.

The chain joins TRBV4-1 to TRBJ2-7; 8 bases map to TRBD2. The CDR3 sequence is 15 residues long. Germline lookup yields CDR1 MGHRA and CDR2 YSYEKL. The V segment lost 5 bases and the J segment 0 bases; nucleotides outside the gene matches: 6. The CDR3 bases are TGCGCCAGCAGCGATATAGCGGGAAGCTCCTACGAGCAGTACTTC. It yields the protein CASSDIAGSSYEQYF.

V usage is TRBV2 and J usage is TRBJ2-1; unclear D gene. This CDR3 comprises 10 residues. With 6 bases removed from V and 11 bases from J, the gap between germline ends came to 8 bases. Germline V gives CDR1 SNHLY, CDR2 FYNNEI. The CDR3 spells CASRTEKQFF. In DNA form, the CDR3 reads TGTGCCAGCAGGACCGAAAAGCAGTTCTTC.

The V call is TRBV29-1, the J call TRBJ1-1; possible D gene TRBD1, 5 bases. V lost 3 bases and J lost 4, with 12 bases in between. Germline loops: CDR1 SQVTM, CDR2 ANQGSEA. The CDR3 spans 13 residues. The CDR3 spells CSVDPGGVTEAFF. In DNA, the CDR3 is TGCAGCGTTGACCCTGGAGGGGTCACTGAAGCTTTCTTT. The full variable domain, completed using reference TRBV29-1 and TRBJ1-1, is SAVISQKPSRDICQRGTSLTIQCQVDSQVTMMFWYRQQPGQSLTLIATANQGSEATYESGFVIDKFPISRPNLTFSTLTVSNMSPEDSSIYLCSVDPGGVTEAFFGQGTRLTVV.

The chain has TRBV3-1 and TRBJ2-3, with TRBD2 as a possible D gene (7 bases). Looked up from germline, CDR1 is LGHDT and CDR2 is YNNKEL (reference sequence). Trimming pared 1 base from V and 0 bases from J, leaving 14 bases between. CDR3 length equals 17 residues. The CDR3 coding sequence is TGTGCCAGCAGCCAAGTCGGGGGGCCTTTCAGCACAGATACGCAGTATTTT. Translating it yields CASSQVGGPFSTDTQYF.

V usage is TRBV4-1 and J usage is TRBJ1-5, with D possibly being TRBD1 (5 bases). Germline V gene sequence: CDR1 MGHRA, CDR2 YSYEKL. With 1 base removed from V and 1 base from J, the gap between germline ends came to 8 bases. CDR3 length: 15 amino acids. The CDR3 is CASSQAGQSNQPQHF. The CDR3 region has the DNA TGCGCCAGCAGCCAAGCAGGGCAAAGCAATCAGCCCCAGCATTTT.

V is TRBV9 and J is TRBJ1-1; perhaps TRBD1 as D (6 bases). Germline lookup yields CDR1 SGDLS and CDR2 YYNGEE. CDR3 length: 13 amino acids. The V end lost 0 bases, the J end lost 3 bases, and 6 bases lay between the germline ends. The CDR3: CASSVGQDTEAFF. The CDR3 DNA reads as TGTGCCAGCAGCGTAGGACAGGACACTGAAGCTTTCTTT.

The gene calls are TRBV4-1 and TRBJ1-5; 9 positions match TRBD1. The CDR3 runs to 18 residues. Per the germline V gene, CDR1 is MGHRA and CDR2 is YSYEKL. Trimming removed 1 base from V and 4 bases from J; junction bases left unmatched: 11. The CDR3 loop is CASSQVSQQTGGNQPQHF. The CDR3 DNA reads TGCGCCAGCAGCCAAGTTTCGCAACAGACAGGGGGAAATCAGCCCCAGCATTTT.

The CDR3 DNA follows: TGTGCCAGCAGCTTTGGACTAGCGGACGAGCAGTACTTC. Translating it yields CASSFGLADEQYF. V and J are TRBV7-3 and TRBJ2-7; 10 bases agree with TRBD2. CDR1 and CDR2 from the germline V gene are SGHTA and FQGTGA. The V and J ends lost 3 bases and 5 bases, in that order; junction bases with no gene match: 1. The CDR3 extends over 13 amino acids.

The chain couples TRBV7-3 to TRBJ2-1, with 11 bases lining up with TRBD2. V lost 6 bases to trimming and J lost 8 bases; unmatched junction nucleotides: 9. This CDR3 is built from 15 residues. Germline V CDR1 and CDR2: SGHTA, FQGTGA. The CDR3 region is CASSLSGRVLDEQFF. CDR3 DNA: TGTGCCAGCAGTCTTAGCGGGAGGGTGTTGGATGAGCAGTTCTTC.